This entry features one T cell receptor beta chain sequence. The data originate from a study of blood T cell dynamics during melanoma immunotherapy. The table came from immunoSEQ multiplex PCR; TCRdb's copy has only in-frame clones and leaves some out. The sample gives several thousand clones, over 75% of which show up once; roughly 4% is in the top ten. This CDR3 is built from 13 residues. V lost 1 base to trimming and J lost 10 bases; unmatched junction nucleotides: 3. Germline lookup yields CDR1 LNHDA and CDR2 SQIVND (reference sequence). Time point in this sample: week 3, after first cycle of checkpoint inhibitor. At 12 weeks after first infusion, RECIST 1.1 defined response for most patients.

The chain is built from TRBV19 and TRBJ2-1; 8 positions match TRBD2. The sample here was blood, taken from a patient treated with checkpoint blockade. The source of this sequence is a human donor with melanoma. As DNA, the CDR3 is TGTGCCAGTAGTATAGGGCGGGGGGACGAGCAGTTCTTC. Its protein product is CASSIGRGDEQFF.